Reported below is one T cell receptor beta chain. The sample comes from a study of Graves' ophthalmopathy and Graves' hyperthyroidism. The CDR3 spans 14 residues. Germline CDR1 is SGHRS and CDR2 is YFSETQ. The V and J ends lost 3 bases and 5 bases respectively, with 14 bases between them. From RNA, the CDR3 regions of TCR beta chains were amplified and sequenced. First-round RT-PCR employed HTBI primers, with a second-round multiplex PCR after it. TCRdb reprocessed the multiplex PCR reads via MiXCR and lists one record per CDR3 protein. The sample gives around 520,000 distinct CDR3 sequences, under 40% of which show up once; 4% to 5% is in the top ten.

The sample taken for sequencing was peripheral blood or thyroid tissue (not recorded which). The V call is TRBV5-1, the J call TRBJ1-2, with D maybe TRBD1 (6 bases). The receptor was derived from an adult man with Graves' hyperthyroidism. CDR3 amino acids: CASSSGAGTYGYTF. CDR3 in DNA: TGCGCCAGCAGCTCGGGGGCCGGGACTTATGGCTACACCTTC.